This TCR beta chain is drawn from a study of shared clonotypes between healthy human individuals (TCRdb year 2020). Regarding the research as a whole: A couple of women and a few men aged 18 to 49 years were included in the cohort. The study deeply sequenced blood TCR repertoires of about 5 healthy adults to estimate repertoire size and the extent of clonotype sharing between individuals. Libraries were prepared and TCR repertoires were sequenced by different laboratories using diverse techniques, in order to increase sequencing depth and limit assay-specific biases. Each donor's leukapheresis produced roughly between roughly 0.85 and 9.5 billion PBMCs.

The CDR3 runs 14 amino acids, cysteine and phenylalanine included. Only the CDR3 region is kept as DNA, spanning 42 bases read in frame from base 1. The trim is 2 bases for V and 3 bases for J, with a gap of 8 bases between the germline ends. The CDR1 and CDR2 encoded by the germline V gene are MNHNS and SASEGT. Study-wide conclusions, independent of this receptor: Sampling was restricted to blood, and TCR repertoires in tissue are likely to differ from TCR repertoires in blood. Because the study included only a small number of donors, the genetic and exposure-history diversity represented was limited. Pairwise subsampling led to the expectation that sequencing depth would affect the degree of clonotype sharing among donors.

Using the deep immunoSEQ assay, multiplex PCR amplified TCR CDR3 regions from genomic DNA. Extracted genomic DNA from each cell subset was spread evenly across all wells of several immunoSEQ 96-well plates, with each plate serving as a replicate. For unsorted PBMC, approximately 0.3 ug of genomic DNA, equivalent to about 30,000 T cell genomes, went into each replicate PCR. Unsorted PBMC genomic DNA was sequenced across ten immunoSEQ deep assay plates. The purified libraries were quantified using a Qubit 3.0 fluorometer, sized with a Bioanalyzer 2100, and then quantified again using the KAPA Library Quantification kit. Every immunoSEQ 96-well plate was sequenced on a dedicated single-read 150-cycle Illumina NextSeq 550 flow cell. The authors processed their data as follows. Because the immunoSEQ output included only junctional sequences and no quality scores, the filtering could not be the same as the filtering used for full-length reads. Sequences were annotated with PyIR, a Python wrapper for IgBLAST v1.9, and V/J genes and CDR3 were assigned using IMGT germline references. Reads were removed for weak V/J assignments (E-value above 1e-6), missing CDR3, stop codons, out-of-frame junctions, or ambiguous translated residues. A V3J clonotype was defined by an identical inferred V gene, J gene, and CDR3 amino acid sequence. The percentage overlap between two repertoires was calculated by dividing the number of shared unique clonotypes by the size of the smaller repertoire. Repertoire richness was assessed with RTK rarefaction, the Chao1 estimator, and Recon v2.1 estimates of unobserved clonotypes. Held by TCRdb, this immuneACCESS table contains in-frame sequences only and omits some clones. Under half of the omission traces to an unresolved V gene where checked; the cause of the rest is unknown. The V and J calls and the clone size are those of that table, but D and trimming were determined from the DNA. The sample has 520,000 or so clones on record, roughly 78% of them singletons. Clones ranked in the top ten supply approximately 13% of the sample.

This clone occurred a few times. The specificity of this receptor is unknown. Base qualities are not provided; no much larger clone lies one nucleotide away. The donors were healthy, HIV-negative adults with no recently reported acute infections or vaccinations. Only Caucasian adults living in Nashville, Tennessee, USA were represented among the donors. In the unsorted samples, approximately 82 million PBMCs were counted, and genomic DNA was extracted using the QIAamp DNA Blood Mini kit. After blood collection by leukapheresis, PBMCs were isolated using Ficoll-Histopaque density gradient centrifugation and then cryopreserved in the vapor phase of liquid nitrogen.

Sequencing input: PBMCs. This receptor was obtained from a woman aged 40 to 49 in good health. Some clones in this sample may be carry-over from other donors' samples. The rearrangement joined TRBV6-1 to TRBJ2-1, with no confident D gene call. DNA sequence: TGTGCCAGCAGTGAATTGCAAGACTACAATGAGCAGTTCTTC. Its product reads: CASSELQDYNEQFF.